This TCR beta chain came from a study of cytomegalovirus exposure and HLA in healthy donors. Looking at the study overall: An earlier analysis identified 117 million unique TCR beta sequences in about 170 million T cells.

Germline V gene lookup returns CDR1 SGHVS and CDR2 FQNEAQ. This CDR3 spans 15 amino acids. Germline trimming cut 4 bases from V and 6 bases from J; bases unmatched to any gene: 5. 13 Jbeta primers and 60 Vbeta primers were used for the PCR. TCRdb's table, derived via immunoSEQ multiplex PCR, lists solely in-frame clones and lacks some. This sample carries 150,000 to 200,000 clones, 65% to 85% of them seen once, and the ten largest clones take about 1.8%. The sample holds a few counts of this clone. The clonotype was recovered from a man aged 18-30 years in good health and CMV-seronegative. This sequence joins TRBV7-8 and TRBJ2-7; 14 bases match TRBD2. The sample comprised PBMCs. The CDR3 sequence: CASSSTSGGAGEQYF. CDR3 bases: TGTGCCAGCAGCTCGACTAGCGGGGGGGCCGGCGAGCAGTACTTC.